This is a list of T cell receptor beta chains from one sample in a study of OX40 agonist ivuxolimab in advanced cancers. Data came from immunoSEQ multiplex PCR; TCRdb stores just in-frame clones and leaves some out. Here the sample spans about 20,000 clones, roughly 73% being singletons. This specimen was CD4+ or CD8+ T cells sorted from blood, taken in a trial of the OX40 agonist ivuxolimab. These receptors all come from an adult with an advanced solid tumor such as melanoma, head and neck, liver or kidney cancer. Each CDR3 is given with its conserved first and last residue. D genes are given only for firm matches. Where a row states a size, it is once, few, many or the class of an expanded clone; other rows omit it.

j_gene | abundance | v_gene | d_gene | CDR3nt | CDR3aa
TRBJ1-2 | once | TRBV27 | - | TGTGCCAGCAGTTTGGCAGGGGCTCAGATTGGATATGGCTACACCTTC | CASSLAGAQIGYGYTF
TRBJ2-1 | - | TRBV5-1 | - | TGCGCCAGCAGCTTGGGTGACAATAATGAGCAGTTCTTC | CASSLGDNNEQFF
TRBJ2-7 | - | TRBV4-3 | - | TGCGCCAGCAGCCTAAGACTACAGACACCCGACGCTTTCTACGAGCAGTACTTC | CASSLRLQTPDAFYEQYF
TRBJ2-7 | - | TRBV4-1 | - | TGCGCCAGCAGCGATGCGGGCCTTTCCTACGAGCAGTACTTC | CASSDAGLSYEQYF
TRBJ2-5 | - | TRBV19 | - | TGTGCCAGTAGTATTCAGGCTCAAGAGACCCAGTACTTC | CASSIQAQETQYF
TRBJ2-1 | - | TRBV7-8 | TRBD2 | TGTGCCAGCAGCTTCTCACTAGCGGGGTTACACAATGAGCAGTTCTTC | CASSFSLAGLHNEQFF
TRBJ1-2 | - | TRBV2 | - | TGTGCCAGCAGTGAACTCGGGCAGGTTGGCGGCTACACCTTC | CASSELGQVGGYTF
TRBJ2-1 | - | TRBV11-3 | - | TGTGCCAGCAGCTTAGATAGGGGGAGCGGAGTGGGGTCCAATGAGCAGTTCTTC | CASSLDRGSGVGSNEQFF
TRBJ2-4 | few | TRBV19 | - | TGTGCCAGTAGTACGGACGGAGTGAAGTACTTC | CASSTDGVKYF
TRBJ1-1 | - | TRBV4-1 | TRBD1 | TGCGCCAGCAGCCAAGAAGCCGTGGGACAGCCGAACACTGAAGCTTTCTTT | CASSQEAVGQPNTEAFF
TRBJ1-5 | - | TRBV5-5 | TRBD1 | TGTGCCAGCAGCAGGACAGGGAATCAGCCCCAGCATTTT | CASSRTGNQPQHF
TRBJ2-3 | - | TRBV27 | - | TGTGCCAGCAGTTTTCGAAAGAGCAGCACAGATACGCAGTATTTT | CASSFRKSSTDTQYF
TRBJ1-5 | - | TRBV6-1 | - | TGTGCCAGCAGTGAATGGGAACGGGGAGGCAATCAGCCCCAGCATTTT | CASSEWERGGNQPQHF
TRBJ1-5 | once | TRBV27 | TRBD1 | TGTGCCAGCAGGCCCGGGACAGGGGTCAGACCGCCCCAGCATTTT | CASRPGTGVRPPQHF
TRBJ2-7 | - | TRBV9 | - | TGTGCCAGCAGCCCAGGCGGAGGCTACGAGCAGTACTTC | CASSPGGGYEQYF
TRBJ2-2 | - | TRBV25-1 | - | TGTGCCAGCAGTGGAAAAAAGGGGACCTACGCGAACACCGGGGAGCTGTTTTTT | CASSGKKGTYANTGELFF
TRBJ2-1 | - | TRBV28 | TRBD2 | TGTGCCAGCAGGCTCCTAGCGGGAGATATAAGCAATGAGCAGTTCTTC | CASRLLAGDISNEQFF
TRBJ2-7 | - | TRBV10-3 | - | TGTGCCATCAGTGACCATGTAGCGGCCTACGAGCAGTACTTC | CAISDHVAAYEQYF
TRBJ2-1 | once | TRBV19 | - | TGTGCCAGTAGCCCGGTTGGAGTCCTGAATGAGCAGTTCTTC | CASSPVGVLNEQFF
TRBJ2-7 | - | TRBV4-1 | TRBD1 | TGCGCCAGCAGCCACGACAGGGGATCCTACGAGCAGTACTTC | CASSHDRGSYEQYF